Each of the 30 T cell receptor beta chains below was sequenced from the same sample in a study of T-cell memory formation after mild COVID-19. A single record per CDR3 protein comes from TCRdb applying MiXCR to the 5' RACE reads. The data hold over 150,000 distinct CDR3 sequences, with about 20% observed a single time. Sequenced: PBMCs or a T cell subset sorted from them (not recorded which). The receptor source for this set is an adult woman who had mild COVID-19 (a few samples of this study predate the infection). Cell type and time point are not known.

This clonotype turned up a few times. CDR3 loop: CASSPEASNQPQHF. DNA for the CDR3: TGTGCCAGCAGCCCAGAGGCGAGCAATCAGCCCCAGCATTTT. The chain joins TRBV7-6 to TRBJ1-5; D remains ambiguous. The germline V and J ends were trimmed by 5 bases and 1 base, with 9 bases remaining between them. The CDR3 consists of 14 residues. Germline V gives CDR1 SGHVS, CDR2 FNYEAQ.

The chain carries TRBV3-1 and TRBJ2-7; 9 bases match TRBD2. The CDR3 loop spans 16 amino acids. CDR1 is LGHDT, CDR2 YNNKEL, per germline (reference sequence). The ends lost 1 base at V and 5 bases at J; junction bases unmatched: 9. CDR3 loop: CASSQARGGLLDEQYF. CDR3 nucleotide sequence: TGTGCCAGCAGCCAAGCGCGGGGGGGCCTCCTCGACGAGCAGTACTTC.

This clonotype showed up just a few times. V is TRBV2 and J is TRBJ2-5; D perhaps matches TRBD2 (5 bases). Germline CDR1 is SNHLY and CDR2 is FYNNEI. The V and J ends lost 1 base and 2 bases respectively, with 17 bases between them. This CDR3 contains 17 residues. CDR3 residues: CASSEDPSRPVQETQYF. The CDR3 DNA reads TGTGCCAGCAGTGAAGACCCTAGCCGCCCCGTACAAGAGACCCAGTACTTC. Based on the CDR3 plus reference TRBV2 and TRBJ2-5, the full variable domain is EPEVTQTPSHQVTQMGQEVILRCVPISNHLYFYWYRQILGQKVEFLVSFYNNEISEKSEIFDDQFSVERPDGSNFTLKIRSTKLEDSAMYFCASSEDPSRPVQETQYFGPGTRLLVL.

This clonotype has just a few counts. The J gene is TRBJ2-5, the V gene TRBV29-1; D possibly uses TRBD1 or TRBD2 (6 bases each). Deletions cut 3 bases from V and 4 bases from J, with 15 bases between. The CDR3 runs to 14 residues. Germline V gives CDR1 SQVTM, CDR2 ANQGSEA. CDR3: CSVDGVRGGETQYF. CDR3 sequence (DNA): TGCAGCGTTGACGGGGTCAGGGGAGGAGAGACCCAGTACTTC.

This clonotype was observed a few times. The chain combines TRBV19 with TRBJ2-1; 10 positions agree with TRBD2. The CDR3 covers 14 residues. Germline V gene lookup returns CDR1 LNHDA and CDR2 SQIVND (reference sequence). The trim removed 6 bases at V and 6 bases at J, leaving 5 bases unmatched. The CDR3 nucleotides are TGTGCCAGTAGCGCGAGACTAGCGGGCAATGAGCAGTTCTTC. Translating gives CASSARLAGNEQFF.

V usage is TRBV7-6 and J usage is TRBJ1-5; 7 bases match TRBD1. V lost 1 base to trimming and J lost 5 bases; unmatched junction nucleotides: 8. Germline values: CDR1 SGHVS, CDR2 FNYEAQ. The CDR3 loop spans 16 amino acids. Here the CDR3 reads CASSLESRDRYQPQHF. CDR3 bases: TGTGCCAGCAGCTTAGAGTCGCGGGACAGATATCAGCCCCAGCATTTT.

This chain joins TRBV4-2 and TRBJ2-7; a weak D match, TRBD2 (5 bases). Germline-derived CDR1 and CDR2 are LGHNA and YNFKEQ. V lost 0 bases, J lost 2 bases, and 11 bases lay in between. The CDR3 runs to 15 residues. The CDR3 here is CASSQDRGVTYEQYF. The DNA of the CDR3 is TGTGCCAGCAGCCAAGATCGGGGTGTGACCTACGAGCAGTACTTC.

This clonotype has a count of ten or more. The V call is TRBV4-1, the J call TRBJ2-7; D is uncertain. This CDR3 region has 14 residues. Trimming removed 1 base from V and 2 bases from J, with 9 bases in between. CDR1 is MGHRA, CDR2 YSYEKL, per germline. DNA of the CDR3: TGCGCCAGCAGCCAAGTCCAGGAAACCTACGAGCAGTACTTC. The encoded protein is CASSQVQETYEQYF.

This clonotype was seen once. This sequence joins TRBV20-1 and TRBJ2-7; a possible D gene is TRBD2 (6 bases). The CDR3 spans 13 residues. V lost 2 bases, J lost 3 bases, and 11 bases lay in between. Germline CDR1 reads DFQATT; CDR2 reads SNEGSKA (reference sequence). In DNA form, the CDR3 reads TGCAGTGCTAGACGATCTAGCGACTACGAGCAGTACTTC. Residues: CSARRSSDYEQYF.

This clonotype occurred once. The V gene is TRBV12-3 or TRBV12-4, the J gene TRBJ2-3; D is unclear. The length of the CDR3 is 10 residues. V lost 8 bases, J lost 10 bases, and 10 bases lay in between. In DNA, the CDR3 is TGTGCCAGCGGCTCTGGTGCGCAGTATTTT. Translation gives CASGSGAQYF.

This clonotype was seen more than once but under ten times. The chain is built from TRBV7-3 and TRBJ2-3; tentatively, D is TRBD2 (6 bases). V lost 5 bases to trimming and J lost 0 bases, with 15 bases between them. The CDR3 is 16 residues long. Germline assignment: CDR1 SGHTA and CDR2 FQGTGA. The CDR3 sequence: CASSPWGLSSTDTQYF. CDR3 sequence (DNA): TGTGCCAGCAGCCCCTGGGGACTCTCTAGCACAGATACGCAGTATTTT.

This clonotype occurred a few times. This chain connects TRBV7-9 to TRBJ2-5; D remains ambiguous. The V gene lost 4 bases and the J gene lost 0 bases, with 12 bases spanning the gap. Germline-derived CDR1 and CDR2 are SEHNR and FQNEAQ (reference sequence). CDR3 length: 15 residues. The DNA of the CDR3 is TGTGCCAGCAGCTCTCTGACGGGTTACCAAGAGACCCAGTACTTC. This codes for CASSSLTGYQETQYF.

Only a few counts were recorded for this clonotype. This chain connects TRBV7-9 to TRBJ1-1, with unresolved D. V lost 6 bases to trimming and J lost 0 bases, with 5 bases between them. The CDR3 runs to 12 residues. The germline V gene encodes CDR1 SEHNR and CDR2 FQNEAQ (reference sequence). CDR3 nucleotides: TGTGCCAGCAGAGCGGTGAACACTGAAGCTTTCTTT. As protein: CASRAVNTEAFF.

The rearrangement links TRBV30 to TRBJ1-1; perhaps TRBD1 as D (6 bases). Deletions cut 0 bases from V and 4 bases from J, with 9 bases between. This CDR3 is 13 amino acids long. The germline CDR1 and CDR2 sequences are GTSNPN and SVGIG (reference sequence). CDR3 nucleotides: TGTGCCTGGAGTGTCGGCAGGGGCACTGAAGCTTTCTTT. Amino acid sequence: CAWSVGRGTEAFF.

This clonotype was picked up a small number of times. This rearrangement joins TRBV19 to TRBJ2-3; 9 nucleotides agree with TRBD2. CDR1 and CDR2 from the germline V gene are LNHDA and SQIVND (reference sequence). The CDR3 totals 13 residues. The V gene end was trimmed by 4 bases and the J gene end by 9 bases; junction bases not matched to a gene: 5. The CDR3 nucleotides are TGTGCCAGTAGTAATAGCGGGAGAGAAACGCAGTATTTT. Amino acids: CASSNSGRETQYF.

The rearrangement uses TRBV7-8 and TRBJ2-7; either TRBD1 or TRBD2 may supply D (5 bases each). The CDR3 runs 17 residues. The V gene's germline CDR1 is SGHVS and CDR2 FQNEAQ. V gave up 0 bases and J gave up 5 bases, with 20 bases separating them. The CDR3 coding sequence is TGTGCCAGCAGCTTAGCAAGTCGATGGAGGCAGGGAGACGAGCAGTACTTC. It yields the protein CASSLASRWRQGDEQYF.

This clonotype was seen a few times. This chain connects TRBV29-1 to TRBJ2-7, with D tentatively TRBD1 (5 bases). Germline V gives CDR1 SQVTM, CDR2 ANQGSEA. The length of the CDR3 is 12 residues. V was cut by 2 bases and J by 4 bases, with 9 bases left in between. CDR3 DNA sequence: TGCAGCGTTGAAAGTGCAGGGTACGAGCAGTACTTC. As protein: CSVESAGYEQYF.

The J gene is TRBJ2-1, the V gene TRBV7-9, with TRBD2 matching over 8 bases. J was trimmed by 4 bases and V by 5 bases; bases with no gene match: 10. There are 16 residues in the CDR3. The germline V gene encodes CDR1 SEHNR and CDR2 FQNEAQ (reference sequence). The CDR3 nucleotides read TGTGCCAGCAGCATAGGGCTAGCGGGCCGTTACAATGAGCAGTTCTTC. Its translation is CASSIGLAGRYNEQFF.

This clonotype was seen many times. The V gene is TRBV24-1, the J gene TRBJ2-3; 9 nucleotides match TRBD2. V dropped 4 bases and J dropped 0; count of bases not matched to a gene: 10. The CDR3 has 18 residues. The V gene's germline CDR1 is KGHDR and CDR2 SFDVKD. The CDR3, as DNA: TGTGCCACCAGTGACCGTAGACTAGCGGACTCTAGCACAGATACGCAGTATTTT. Translated: CATSDRRLADSSTDTQYF.

This clonotype occurred a few times. V gene TRBV9 combines with J gene TRBJ2-2; 11 nucleotides align to TRBD2. The junction had 10 bases not matched to a gene; V was cut back by 6 bases and J by 3 bases. CDR1 and CDR2 from the germline V gene are SGDLS and YYNGEE. The CDR3 sequence is 17 residues long. This chain's CDR3 is CASIPTSGIGYTGELFF. The CDR3 DNA reads TGTGCCAGCATCCCGACTAGCGGGATCGGTTACACCGGGGAGCTGTTTTTT. Full variable domain (outside the CDR3, taken from reference TRBV9 and TRBJ2-2): DSGVTQTPKHLITATGQRVTLRCSPRSGDLSVYWYQQSLDQGLQFLIQYYNGEERAKGNILERFSAQQFPDLHSELNLSSLELGDSALYFCASIPTSGIGYTGELFFGEGSRLTVL.

This clonotype was detected only a few times. CDR3 DNA sequence: TGTGCCAGCAGCTTGAACTATGGGACAGGATTCACTGAAGCTTTCTTT. It specifies CASSLNYGTGFTEAFF. V usage is TRBV5-5 and J usage is TRBJ1-1; TRBD1 matches 8 bases. This CDR3 is 16 amino acids long. The V and J ends lost 1 base and 4 bases, in that order; junction bases with no gene match: 9. CDR1 and CDR2 (germline): SGHKS, YYEKEE (reference sequence).

This clonotype came up a few times. V usage is TRBV20-1 and J usage is TRBJ1-5; D ambiguous. The V gene lost 0 bases and the J gene lost 0 bases, with 9 bases spanning the gap. CDR1 is DFQATT, CDR2 SNEGSKA, per germline (reference sequence). This CDR3 region has 15 residues. In DNA form, the CDR3 reads TGCAGTGCTAGAGACCAGGAGAATAGCAATCAGCCCCAGCATTTT. It encodes CSARDQENSNQPQHF.

This clonotype showed up just a few times. The rearrangement uses TRBV25-1 and TRBJ2-3; 7 positions agree with TRBD1. The CDR3 covers 16 residues. The V gene's germline CDR1 is MGHDK and CDR2 SYGVNS. Losses at the gene ends were 1 base for V and 4 bases for J; bases not matched to a gene: 8. The CDR3 DNA follows: TGTGCCAGCAGTGAATTCGAGACAGGGTGGGCAGATACGCAGTATTTT. Translated: CASSEFETGWADTQYF.

The chain uses TRBV9 and TRBJ2-7; tentatively, D is TRBD2 (5 bases). The CDR3 extends over 14 amino acids. V lost 4 bases and J 2 bases, leaving 13 bases between the germline ends. CDR1 and CDR2 (germline): SGDLS, YYNGEE. The CDR3 DNA reads as TGTGCCAGCAGCCGGACTCCCTCCGCCTACGAGCAGTACTTC. Protein: CASSRTPSAYEQYF. Supplemented by reference TRBV9 and TRBJ2-7, the full variable domain reads DSGVTQTPKHLITATGQRVTLRCSPRSGDLSVYWYQQSLDQGLQFLIQYYNGEERAKGNILERFSAQQFPDLHSELNLSSLELGDSALYFCASSRTPSAYEQYFGPGTRLTVT.

The chain has TRBV7-2 and TRBJ2-5; D not resolved. CDR1 SGHTA and CDR2 FQGNSA come from the germline V gene. The ends were cut back, 5 bases at V and 5 bases at J, with 9 bases in the middle. The length of the CDR3 is 12 residues. In nucleotides, the CDR3 is TGTGCCAGCAGCCCCCCTGAGGAGACCCAGTACTTC. Translating gives CASSPPEETQYF.

This clonotype was seen a few times. This chain uses TRBV24-1 with TRBJ1-1; no definite D call. There are 13 residues in the CDR3. Germline V gives CDR1 KGHDR, CDR2 SFDVKD. V lost 0 bases and J lost 1, with 2 bases in between. The CDR3 is CATSDLGNTEAFF. The CDR3 DNA reads TGTGCCACCAGTGATTTGGGGAACACTGAAGCTTTCTTT.

This clonotype was observed a handful of times. The chain uses TRBV5-6 and TRBJ2-1; D gene uncertain. CDR3 size: 17 residues. The germline gives CDR1 SGHDT, CDR2 YYEEEE. The ends were cut back, 0 bases at V and 7 bases at J, with 20 bases in the middle. Here the CDR3 reads CASSLDLERVQQNEQFF. CDR3 nucleotides: TGTGCCAGCAGCTTGGACCTAGAGCGAGTCCAGCAGAATGAGCAGTTCTTC.

This clonotype was observed a handful of times. This chain joins TRBV5-1 and TRBJ2-7; 10 bases are a match to TRBD2. V shed 2 bases and J 6 bases; nucleotides not matched to a gene: 5. Germline CDR1 SGHRS, CDR2 YFSETQ. CDR3 length equals 14 residues. The CDR3: CASSFASGGSEQYF. As DNA, the CDR3 is TGCGCCAGCAGCTTCGCTAGCGGGGGTTCCGAGCAGTACTTC.

This clonotype was seen a handful of times. The chain uses TRBV7-9 and TRBJ1-1; a possible D gene is TRBD1 (5 bases). Between the trimmed V and J ends, which lost 4 bases and 1 base, there was a span of 10 bases. The CDR3 runs to 14 residues. Germline V lookup: CDR1 SEHNR, CDR2 FQNEAQ (reference sequence). CDR3 nucleotides: TGTGCCAGCAGCTCTTTCCAGGGGAACACTGAAGCTTTCTTT. Its protein is CASSSFQGNTEAFF.

The rearrangement links TRBV14 to TRBJ2-3; D is uncertain. Trimming left V 4 bases short and J 1 base short, with 9 bases between. Per germline, CDR1 SGHDN and CDR2 FVKESK. The CDR3 spans 14 residues. The CDR3 nucleotides read TGTGCCAGCAGCCCATACAGACGCACAGATACGCAGTATTTT. Its translation: CASSPYRRTDTQYF.